This T cell receptor (beta chain) came from a study of shared clonotypes between healthy human individuals. When samples were unsorted, 85 million to 95 million PBMCs were used for genomic DNA. This CDR3 is built from 16 residues. V shed 0 bases and J 6 bases; nucleotides not matched to a gene: 7. Per germline, CDR1 LGHNA and CDR2 YNFKEQ. A deep-level run was used for the assay. PCR replicates performed on unsorted PBMC used approximately 320 ng DNA, 25,000 to 35,000 T cell genomes. Authors' methods: Sequence data from immunoSEQ were junction-only and lacked quality scores; consequently, filtering differed. Libraries were prepared by immunoSEQ multiplex PCR; TCRdb keeps only in-frame clonotypes and omits some of them. V, J and clone size were drawn from that table, and D and trimming were deduced from the DNA. The sample includes about 510,000 clones, about 80% of them seen just once.

The chain combines TRBV4-2 with TRBJ2-1, with 8 bases that match TRBD2. The sequenced sample consisted of PBMCs. This TCR came from a middle-aged woman in good health. Some clones in this sample may be carry-over from other donors' samples. The CDR3 region has the DNA TGTGCCAGCAGCCAAGATCGTCTAGCGGGTCCCAATGAGCAGTTCTTC. It specifies CASSQDRLAGPNEQFF.